This T cell receptor beta chain was sequenced for a study of blood T cell repertoires in COVID-19. About the study: Italy, Spain and the United States were the sources of the convalescent and acute COVID-19 samples. Sources were T cells, B-cell-depleted T cells, or PBMCs; the material itself was cDNA or gDNA.

The authors' processing: Quantification of nucleated cells was approximated via reference gene primer amplification. The data were produced by immunoSEQ multiplex PCR, yet TCRdb's version contains in-frame clones alone and is incomplete. The V and J calls and clone size are taken from that table; D and trimming were inferred from the DNA. The sample includes around 140,000 clones, about 80% of them seen just once. CDR1 is SGHRS and CDR2 is YFSETQ in the germline V gene. Trimming took 3 bases from V and 7 from J; bases not matched to a gene: 11. This CDR3 spans 15 amino acids. Specimen: peripheral blood. The clonotype comes from a woman between 55 and 75 years old with acute or convalescent COVID-19. The chain carries TRBV5-1 and TRBJ1-2; 8 positions match TRBD1. This CDR3 reads CASSWGQEVISGYTF. For the CDR3, the DNA is TGCGCCAGCAGCTGGGGACAGGAAGTCATCTCTGGCTACACCTTC.